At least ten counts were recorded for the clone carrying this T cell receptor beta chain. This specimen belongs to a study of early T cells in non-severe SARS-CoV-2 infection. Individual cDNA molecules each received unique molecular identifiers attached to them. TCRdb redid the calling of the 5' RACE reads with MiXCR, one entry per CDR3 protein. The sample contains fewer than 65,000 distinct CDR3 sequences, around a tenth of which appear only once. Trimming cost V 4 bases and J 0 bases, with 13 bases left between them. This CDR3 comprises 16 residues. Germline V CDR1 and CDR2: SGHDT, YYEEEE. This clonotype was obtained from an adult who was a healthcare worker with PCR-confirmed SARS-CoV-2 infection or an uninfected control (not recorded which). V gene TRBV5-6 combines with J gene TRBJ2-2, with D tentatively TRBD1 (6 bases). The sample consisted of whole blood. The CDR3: CASSRRTASNTGELFF. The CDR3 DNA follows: TGTGCCAGCAGCAGACGGACAGCCTCGAACACCGGGGAGCTGTTTTTT.